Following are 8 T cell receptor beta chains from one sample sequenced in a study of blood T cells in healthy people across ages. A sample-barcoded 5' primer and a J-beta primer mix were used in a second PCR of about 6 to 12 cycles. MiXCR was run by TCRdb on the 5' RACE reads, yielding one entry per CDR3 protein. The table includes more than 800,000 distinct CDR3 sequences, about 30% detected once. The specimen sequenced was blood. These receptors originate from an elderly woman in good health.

The CDR3: CASSRGDETQYF. CDR3 DNA sequence: TGTGCCAGCTCACGGGGGGACGAGACCCAGTACTTC. The rearrangement links TRBV18 to TRBJ2-7; D is perhaps TRBD2 (6 bases). The J call is in doubt because the DNA end fits TRBJ2-5 better. CDR1 is KGHSH and CDR2 is LQKENI in the germline V gene. The length of the CDR3 is 12 residues.

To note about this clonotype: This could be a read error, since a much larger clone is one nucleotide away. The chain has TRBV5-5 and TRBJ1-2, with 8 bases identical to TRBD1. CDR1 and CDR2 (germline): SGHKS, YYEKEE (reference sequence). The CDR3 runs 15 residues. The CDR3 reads CASSLPGQANYGHTF. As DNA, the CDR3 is TGTGCCAGCAGCCTCCCGGGACAGGCGAACTATGGCCACACCTTC.

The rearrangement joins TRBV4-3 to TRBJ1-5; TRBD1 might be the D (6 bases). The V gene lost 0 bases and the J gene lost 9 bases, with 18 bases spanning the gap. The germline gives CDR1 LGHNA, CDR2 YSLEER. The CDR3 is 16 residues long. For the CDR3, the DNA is TGCGCCAGCAGCCAAGATTGGAGGAGGGGGAAGCCGCCCCAGCATTTT. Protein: CASSQDWRRGKPPQHF.

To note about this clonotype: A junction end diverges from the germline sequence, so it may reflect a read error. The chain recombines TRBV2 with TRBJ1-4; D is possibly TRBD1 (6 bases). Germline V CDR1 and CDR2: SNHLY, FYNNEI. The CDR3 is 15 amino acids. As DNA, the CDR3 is TGTGCCAGCGCTTCCTTAACAGGGATTAATGAAAAACGGTTTTTT. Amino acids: CASASLTGINEKRFF.

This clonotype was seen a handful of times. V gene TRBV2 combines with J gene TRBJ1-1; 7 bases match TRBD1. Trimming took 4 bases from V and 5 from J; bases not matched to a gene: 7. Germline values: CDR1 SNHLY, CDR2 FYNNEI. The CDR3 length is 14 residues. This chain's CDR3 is CASSVRGEGTEAFF. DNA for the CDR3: TGTGCCAGCAGTGTCAGGGGGGAGGGGACTGAAGCTTTCTTT.

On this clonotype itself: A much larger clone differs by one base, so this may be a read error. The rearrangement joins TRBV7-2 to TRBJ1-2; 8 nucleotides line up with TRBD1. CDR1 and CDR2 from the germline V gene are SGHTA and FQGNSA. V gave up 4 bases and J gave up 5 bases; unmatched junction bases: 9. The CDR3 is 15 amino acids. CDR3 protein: CASSSQTGARYGYTF. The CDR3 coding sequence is TGTGCCAGCAGCTCACAGACAGGGGCGAGATATGGCTACACCTTC.

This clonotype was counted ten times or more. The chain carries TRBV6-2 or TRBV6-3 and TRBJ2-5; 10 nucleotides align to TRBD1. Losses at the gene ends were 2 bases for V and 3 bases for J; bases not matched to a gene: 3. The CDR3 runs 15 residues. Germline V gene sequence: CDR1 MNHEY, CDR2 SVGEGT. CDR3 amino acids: CASSYPDRGEETQYF. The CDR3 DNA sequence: TGTGCCAGCAGTTACCCGGACAGGGGGGAAGAGACCCAGTACTTC.

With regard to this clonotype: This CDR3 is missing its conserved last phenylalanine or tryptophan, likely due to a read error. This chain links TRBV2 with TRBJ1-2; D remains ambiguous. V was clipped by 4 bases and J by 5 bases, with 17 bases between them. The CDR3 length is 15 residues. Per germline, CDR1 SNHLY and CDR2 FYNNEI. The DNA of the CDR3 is TGTGCCAGCAGTGGTGGAGTGAGTTTCGGGTATGGCTACACCCTC. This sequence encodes CASSGGVSFGYGYTL.